The rows below give T cell receptor beta chains drawn from one sample of a study of cytomegalovirus exposure and HLA in healthy donors. TCRdb's copy holds only in-frame clones and misses some; the assay was immunoSEQ multiplex PCR. Of approximately 220,000 clones listed, 75% to 95% are singletons. The sample taken for sequencing was PBMCs. These receptors came from a woman younger than 35 in good health and CMV-seronegative. CDR3s include the opening cysteine and the closing phenylalanine or tryptophan. D genes are given only for firm matches. Rows give clone size only sometimes, using once, few, many, or a class for an expanded clone.

once	TRBV30	TRBJ1-1	NA	TGTGCCTGGAGCAAAACTCAGGGTTTCGCTGAAGCTTTCTTT	CAWSKTQGFAEAFF
NA	TRBV27	TRBJ2-7	TRBD2	TGTGCCAGCAGTTCGGGACTAGCGTTCGCCTACGAGCAGTACTTC	CASSSGLAFAYEQYF
NA	TRBV14	TRBJ1-2	NA	TGTGCCAGCAGCCAAGTTGTAGGGGTCAGCTATGGCTACACCTTC	CASSQVVGVSYGYTF
NA	TRBV5-5	TRBJ2-7	TRBD1	TGTGCCAGCAGCTTGGGGGGACAGTCAACCTACGAGCAGTACTTC	CASSLGGQSTYEQYF
NA	TRBV15	TRBJ2-1	TRBD2	TGTGCCACCAGCAGAGATCTTGTTGGACTAGCAGAGTTCTTC	CATSRDLVGLAEFF
NA	TRBV5-1	TRBJ1-1	NA	TGCGCCAGCAGCATAACAGCGAACACTGAAGCTTTCTTT	CASSITANTEAFF
NA	TRBV27	TRBJ2-2	TRBD2	TGTGCCAGCAGGCCCGGATTAAGCGGGAAAGCTAGCACCGGGGAGCTGTTTTTT	CASRPGLSGKASTGELFF
NA	TRBV10-3	TRBJ1-1	NA	TGTGCCATCAGTGAGCCGGGACAACAGAACACTGAAGCTTTCTTT	CAISEPGQQNTEAFF
NA	TRBV27	TRBJ2-6	NA	TGTGCCAGCACCCCCGGCGGAACAGGCGTCCTAAGCTCTGGGGCCAACGTCCTGACTTTC	CASTPGGTGVLSSGANVLTF
few	TRBV19	TRBJ1-2	NA	TGTGCCAGTAGTCCCCAGAAGCAGGGTTCAGGCTACACCTTC	CASSPQKQGSGYTF
NA	TRBV5-1	TRBJ2-7	NA	TGCGCCAGCAGCTTGTACGGGAGACTCCCCTACGAGCAGTACTTC	CASSLYGRLPYEQYF
NA	TRBV6-5	TRBJ2-1	NA	TGTGCCAGCAGTTCCCCGAGCTCCTACAATGAGCAGTTCTTC	CASSSPSSYNEQFF
few	TRBV6-1	TRBJ2-3	TRBD1	TGTGCCAGCAGTGTTGTGAGGGGACAGGGGCTAAATTCGGATACGCAGTATTTT	CASSVVRGQGLNSDTQYF
NA	TRBV4-1	TRBJ2-1	TRBD2	TGCGCCAGCAGTCGGGGGGGAATCAATGAGCAGTTCTTC	CASSRGGINEQFF
NA	TRBV5-1	TRBJ2-2	NA	TGCGCCAGCAGCTTGTCTCCTACCGGGGAGCTGTTTTTT	CASSLSPTGELFF
NA	TRBV29-1	TRBJ2-3	NA	TGCAGCGTTGGAGGCCGATTCACAGATACGCAGTATTTT	CSVGGRFTDTQYF
NA	TRBV6-5	TRBJ2-3	NA	TGTGCCAGCAGTTACTCGAGAGGGGGGGGCACAGATACGCAGTATTTT	CASSYSRGGGTDTQYF
NA	TRBV19	TRBJ2-2	NA	TGTGCCAGTAGTCCGGCGGCGGGGAACACCGGGGAGCTGTTTTTT	CASSPAAGNTGELFF
NA	TRBV29-1	TRBJ2-7	NA	TGCAGCGTCCGAGGTGGGGCAGGCGACGAGCAGTACTTC	CSVRGGAGDEQYF
NA	TRBV6-1	TRBJ1-1	NA	TGTGCCAGCAGTGTTAAGGGGATTAGCACTGAAGCTTTCTTT	CASSVKGISTEAFF
few	TRBV7-7	TRBJ1-1	NA	TGTGCCAGCAGCTTAGCTCCTTCGAACACTGAAGCTTTCTTT	CASSLAPSNTEAFF
once	TRBV9	TRBJ2-2	NA	TGTGCCAGCAGCTCCCGGGGTAGCACGAACACCGGGGAGCTGTTTTTT	CASSSRGSTNTGELFF
NA	TRBV27	TRBJ2-7	TRBD1	TGTGCCAGCAGTGCACGAGGACAGGGCTACGAGCAGTACTTC	CASSARGQGYEQYF
NA	TRBV6-1	TRBJ1-5	NA	TGTGCCAGCAGTGAAGATTGGGGGCGCAATCAGCCCCAGCATTTT	CASSEDWGRNQPQHF
NA	TRBV10-2	TRBJ2-7	TRBD2	TGCGCCAGCAGGACTAGCGGGAGATCCTACGAGCAGTACTTC	CASRTSGRSYEQYF
NA	TRBV7-2	TRBJ2-3	NA	TGTGCCAGCAGAGTAGGGCGGGGAGCACCAGATACGCAGTATTTT	CASRVGRGAPDTQYF
once	TRBV9	TRBJ2-7	TRBD2	TGTGCCAGCAGCCCACGGGGGGACCGAAGCTCCTACGAGCAGTACTTC	CASSPRGDRSSYEQYF
NA	TRBV5-1	TRBJ2-7	TRBD1	TGCGCCAGCAGCTTGGGGACAGGGGAACACGAGCAGTACTTC	CASSLGTGEHEQYF
NA	TRBV10-3	TRBJ1-2	NA	TGTGCCATCAGTGAGCCCGGTTATGGCTACACCTTC	CAISEPGYGYTF
NA	TRBV11-3	TRBJ2-3	TRBD2	TGTGCCAGCAGCGTCGGACTAGCGGGAGGAGGTACAGATACGCAGTATTTT	CASSVGLAGGGTDTQYF
NA	TRBV19	TRBJ2-2	NA	TGTGCCAGTAGTACCCTACCCTCGAACACCGGGGAGCTGTTTTTT	CASSTLPSNTGELFF
NA	TRBV6-1	TRBJ2-5	NA	TGTGCCAGCGGGGTCTTGGGGCAGGGAGAGACCCAGTACTTC	CASGVLGQGETQYF
NA	TRBV7-6	TRBJ1-2	NA	TGTGCCAGCAGCTTAAGCGGGACCCGAAAAAACTATGGCTACACCTTC	CASSLSGTRKNYGYTF
NA	TRBV7-8	TRBJ1-2	TRBD1	TGTGCCAGCACCGGACAGGGGATTGAGTATGGCTACACCTTC	CASTGQGIEYGYTF
NA	TRBV6-5	TRBJ1-1	TRBD1	TGTGCCAGCAGTTACGATACAGGGGGCGCGAACACTGAAGCTTTCTTT	CASSYDTGGANTEAFF
NA	TRBV5-1	TRBJ2-7	TRBD1	TGCGCCAGCAGCTTGTCCTTGGGACAGGGGGCTTACGAGCAGTACTTC	CASSLSLGQGAYEQYF
NA	TRBV28	TRBJ1-6	NA	TGTGCCAGCAGTTCAGGGTTTCATTTCTCACCCCTCCACTTT	CASSSGFHFSPLHF
NA	TRBV6-5	TRBJ2-7	TRBD2	TGTGCCAGCAAACTAGCGGGTACCTACGAGCAGTACTTC	CASKLAGTYEQYF
NA	TRBV10-3	TRBJ2-2	TRBD2	TGTGCCATCAGTGATCACGGGACTAGCGGGACCGGGGAGCTGTTTTTT	CAISDHGTSGTGELFF
NA	TRBV19	TRBJ2-6	TRBD2	TGTGCCAGTAGACTAGCGGGAGGGCCCAATTCTGGGGCCAACGTCCTGACTTTC	CASRLAGGPNSGANVLTF